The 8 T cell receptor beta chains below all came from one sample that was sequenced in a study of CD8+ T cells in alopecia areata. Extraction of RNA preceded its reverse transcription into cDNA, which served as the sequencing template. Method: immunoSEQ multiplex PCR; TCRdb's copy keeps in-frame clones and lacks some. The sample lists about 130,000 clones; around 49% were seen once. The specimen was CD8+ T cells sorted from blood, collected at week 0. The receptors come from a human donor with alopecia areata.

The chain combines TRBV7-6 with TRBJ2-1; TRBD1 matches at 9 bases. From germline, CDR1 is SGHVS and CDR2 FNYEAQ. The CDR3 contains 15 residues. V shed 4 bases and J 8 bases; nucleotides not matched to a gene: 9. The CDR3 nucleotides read TGTGCCAGCAGCTGGCAACAGGGGGCATTTGATGAGCAGTTCTTC. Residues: CASSWQQGAFDEQFF.

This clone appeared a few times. CDR3 protein: CASSASSYNEQFF. The CDR3 DNA follows: TGTGCCAGTAGTGCTAGCTCCTACAATGAGCAGTTCTTC. This sequence joins TRBV19 and TRBJ2-1, with D unclear. Germline values: CDR1 LNHDA, CDR2 SQIVND (reference sequence). The CDR3 consists of 13 residues. Trimming left V 5 bases short and J 0 bases short, with 5 bases between. Looking up the rest from reference TRBV19 and TRBJ2-1 gives the full variable domain: DGGITQSPKYLFRKEGQNVTLSCEQNLNHDAMYWYRQDPGQGLRLIYYSQIVNDFQKGDIAEGYSVSREKKESFPLTVTSAQKNPTAFYLCASSASSYNEQFFGPGTRLTVL.

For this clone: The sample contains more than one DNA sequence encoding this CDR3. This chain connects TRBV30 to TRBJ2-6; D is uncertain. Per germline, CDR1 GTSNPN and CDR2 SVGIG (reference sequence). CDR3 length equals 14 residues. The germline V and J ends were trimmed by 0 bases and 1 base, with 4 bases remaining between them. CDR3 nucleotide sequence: TGTGCCTGGAGTGTGGGGTCTGGGGCCAACGTCCTGACTTTC. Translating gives CAWSVGSGANVLTF.

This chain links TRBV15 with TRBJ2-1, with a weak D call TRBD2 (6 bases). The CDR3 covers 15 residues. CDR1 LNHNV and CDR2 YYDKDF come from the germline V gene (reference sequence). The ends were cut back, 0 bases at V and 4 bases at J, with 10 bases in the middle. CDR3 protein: CATSRDDGGYNEQFF. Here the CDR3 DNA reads TGTGCCACCAGCAGAGATGATGGGGGGTACAATGAGCAGTTCTTC.

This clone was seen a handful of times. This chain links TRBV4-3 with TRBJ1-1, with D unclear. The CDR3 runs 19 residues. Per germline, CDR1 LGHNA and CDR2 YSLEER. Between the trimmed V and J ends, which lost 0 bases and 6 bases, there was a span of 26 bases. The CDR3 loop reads CASSQDLFRDTPGVPEAFF. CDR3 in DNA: TGCGCCAGCAGCCAAGATCTTTTTCGGGATACACCCGGGGTACCTGAAGCTTTCTTT.

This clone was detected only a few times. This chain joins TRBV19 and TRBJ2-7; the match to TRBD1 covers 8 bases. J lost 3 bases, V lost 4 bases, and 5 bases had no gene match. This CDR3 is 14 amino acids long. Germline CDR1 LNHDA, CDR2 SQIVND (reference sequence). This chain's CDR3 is CASSSGQGFYEQYF. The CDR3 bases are TGTGCCAGTAGTAGTGGACAGGGATTCTACGAGCAGTACTTC.

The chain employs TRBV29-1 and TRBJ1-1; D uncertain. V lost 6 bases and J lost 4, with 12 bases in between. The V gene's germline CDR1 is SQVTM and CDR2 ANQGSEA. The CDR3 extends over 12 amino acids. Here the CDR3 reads CSVPPLGTEAFF. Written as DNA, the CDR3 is TGCAGCGTCCCCCCCCTGGGCACTGAAGCTTTCTTT.

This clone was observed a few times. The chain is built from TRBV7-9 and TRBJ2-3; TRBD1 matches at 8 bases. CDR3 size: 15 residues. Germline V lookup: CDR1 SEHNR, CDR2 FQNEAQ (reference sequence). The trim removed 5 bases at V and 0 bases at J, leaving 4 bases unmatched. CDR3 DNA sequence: TGTGCCAGCAGCACGGGACAGGCCAGCACAGATACGCAGTATTTT. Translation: CASSTGQASTDTQYF.